Described below is a single TCR beta chain sequence and its context. The antigen remains undetermined. This sample is part of a study of human T cells and chemical hapten exposure. Study-level information: On the upper back, patch tests were applied with 0.01% DPC and read at 6 days. Slight volume differences across pooled libraries mainly accounted for varying per-sample TCR yields.

TCRdb used MiXCR to reprocess the RACE reads, holding one entry per CDR3 protein. Altogether under 130,000 distinct CDR3 sequences are present, less than 40% being singletons, with the ten largest covering more than 2.5%. Sample time point: patch test 3, about 24 weeks after DPC sensitization. Treatment in this sample: therapeutic diphenylcyclopropenone sensitization with weekly scalp DPC. Drawing of blood took place ahead of applying each patch test. Study-level points and caveats: PT1 expanded TCR counts and patch test score correlated positively.

The TCR sequence derives from a man aged 40-49 years with alopecia areata. Some clones in this sample may be carry-over from other donors' samples. The sample in question was whole blood, obtained in connection with sensitization to the hapten diphenylcyclopropenone (DPC).

The chain's CDR3 is CASSSRLAGGGNEQFF. The DNA for the CDR3 is TGTGCCAGCAGTTCCCGTCTAGCGGGAGGTGGCAATGAGCAGTTCTTC. This sequence joins TRBV28 and TRBJ2-1, with 11 bases aligning to TRBD2. The CDR3 has 16 amino acids. Germline CDR1 is MDHEN and CDR2 is SYDVKM. V dropped 4 bases and J dropped 6; count of bases not matched to a gene: 8.